The 17 T cell receptor beta chains below come from one sample, sequenced in a study of shared T cell receptors in the human thymus. TCRdb's table, derived via immunoSEQ multiplex PCR, lists solely in-frame clones and lacks some. The sample contains 540,000 or so clones, 70% to 80% of which appear only once. The same specimen was also included in a second study, on human thymus T cells.

Sequencing used thymocytes. The receptors were sampled from a boy less than two years old with a congenital heart defect.

The rearrangement joins TRBV6-5 to TRBJ1-3, with 10 bases fitting TRBD1. Unmatched junction bases numbered 0, after V lost 2 bases and J lost 2 bases. Germline-derived CDR1 and CDR2 are MNHEY and SVGAGI. The CDR3 extends over 15 amino acids. The CDR3 loop reads CASSYGTGAGNTIYF. CDR3 in DNA: TGTGCCAGCAGTTACGGGACAGGGGCTGGAAACACCATATATTTT.

This clone was detected only a few times. The CDR3 DNA reads as TGTGCCAGCAGTTACCGGGCAGGGAGCAATCAGCCCCAGCATTTT. Translated: CASSYRAGSNQPQHF. J is TRBJ1-5 and V is TRBV6-6; maybe TRBD1 (5 bases). V was trimmed by 2 bases and J by 1 base, leaving 9 bases between them. The germline gives CDR1 MNHNY, CDR2 SVGAGI (reference sequence). This CDR3 contains 15 residues.

In this sample, this clone turned up a few times. V gene TRBV2 combines with J gene TRBJ1-5; TRBD1 matches at 8 bases. J gave up 4 bases and V 5 bases, and 10 bases lay outside the gene matches. Per germline, CDR1 SNHLY and CDR2 FYNNEI. This CDR3 is built from 16 residues. The CDR3 bases are TGTGCCAGCAGTCCAGGGGGCCGCAGAAGTAATCAGCCCCAGCATTTT. Encoded protein: CASSPGGRRSNQPQHF.

The chain recombines TRBV23-1 with TRBJ2-5; TRBD2 aligns across 7 bases. TRBV23-1 is an ORF for which the function is uncertain. The length of the CDR3 is 16 residues. Unmatched junction bases numbered 14, after V lost 6 bases and J lost 4 bases. The CDR3: CASRPIPDGEGETQYF. The CDR3 DNA sequence: TGCGCCAGCAGACCTATCCCGGACGGGGAGGGAGAGACCCAGTACTTC.

The V and J genes are TRBV5-1 and TRBJ2-1; 7 bases match TRBD1. CDR1 is SGHRS and CDR2 is YFSETQ in the germline V gene. V was pared by 1 base and J by 1 base, with 5 bases of the junction left unmatched. CDR3 size: 16 residues. In DNA form, the CDR3 reads TGCGCCAGCAGCTTGTATGACAGGGCGTCCTACAATGAGCAGTTCTTC. Protein: CASSLYDRASYNEQFF.

The chain links TRBV2 to TRBJ1-2, with 8 positions matching TRBD1. This CDR3 comprises 17 residues. Germline CDR1 and CDR2: SNHLY and FYNNEI. V trimming: 6 bases; J trimming: 2 bases; junction bases outside the gene matches: 14. DNA for the CDR3: TGTGCCAGCAGCGATCGACAGGGGCCTCGATCGAACTATGGCTACACCTTC. The encoded protein is CASSDRQGPRSNYGYTF. The complete variable domain, with remaining parts taken from reference TRBV2 and TRBJ1-2, reads EPEVTQTPSHQVTQMGQEVILRCVPISNHLYFYWYRQILGQKVEFLVSFYNNEISEKSEIFDDQFSVERPDGSNFTLKIRSTKLEDSAMYFCASSDRQGPRSNYGYTFGSGTRLTVV.

The CDR3 loop reads CASRPPGNTEAFF. The CDR3 bases are TGTGCCAGCAGGCCCCCGGGGAACACTGAAGCTTTCTTT. V and J are TRBV27 and TRBJ1-1; no firm D call. Germline V lookup: CDR1 MNHEY, CDR2 SMNVEV (reference sequence). There are 13 residues in the CDR3. V lost 6 bases and J 1 base, leaving 9 bases between the germline ends.

This clone was seen just once. V usage is TRBV5-8 and J usage is TRBJ1-5; the match to TRBD1 covers 9 bases. This CDR3 region has 16 residues. The trim removed 5 bases at V and 7 bases at J, leaving 13 bases unmatched. The germline gives CDR1 SGHTS, CDR2 YDEGEE. The CDR3 reads CASSSPPDRGSQPQHF. DNA of the CDR3: TGTGCCAGCAGTTCCCCGCCGGACAGGGGAAGCCAGCCCCAGCATTTT.

The chain joins TRBV28 to TRBJ1-5, with a possible D match to TRBD1 (6 bases). This CDR3 region has 19 residues. Germline CDR1 reads MDHEN; CDR2 reads SYDVKM. Trimming left V 3 bases short and J 4 bases short, with 25 bases between. CDR3 nucleotides: TGTGCCAGCAGTTTGAGGTTATTGGAGCCAGGGGCAGCAAATCAGCCCCAGCATTTT. This codes for CASSLRLLEPGAANQPQHF.

This chain uses TRBV9 with TRBJ1-2; 11 nucleotides align to TRBD1. Germline V lookup: CDR1 SGDLS, CDR2 YYNGEE. The V gene end was trimmed by 2 bases and the J gene end by 7 bases; junction bases not matched to a gene: 7. The CDR3 runs 15 residues. The CDR3 spells CASSVGDRGKGGYTF. As DNA, the CDR3 is TGTGCCAGCAGCGTCGGGGACAGGGGGAAGGGTGGCTACACCTTC.

V and J are TRBV25-1 and TRBJ2-3, with 10 bases aligning to TRBD2. The V gene end was trimmed by 7 bases and the J gene end by 5 bases; junction bases not matched to a gene: 9. The CDR3 consists of 15 residues. Germline lookup yields CDR1 MGHDK and CDR2 SYGVNS. CDR3 sequence reads: CASKEASGSGDTQYF. For the CDR3, the DNA is TGTGCCAGCAAAGAGGCTAGCGGGAGTGGAGATACGCAGTATTTT. Complete variable domain (other parts from reference TRBV25-1 and TRBJ2-3): EADIYQTPRYLVIGTGKKITLECSQTMGHDKMYWYQQDPGMELHLIHYSYGVNSTEKGDLSSESTVSRIRTEHFPLTLESARPSHTSQYLCASKEASGSGDTQYFGPGTRLTVL.

This clone was seen a handful of times. This rearrangement joins TRBV30 to TRBJ1-1, with TRBD1 as a possible D gene (6 bases). This CDR3 region has 13 residues. Trimming cost V 5 bases and J 1 base, with 11 bases left between them. Germline V CDR1 and CDR2: GTSNPN, SVGIG (reference sequence). The CDR3 protein is CAWGLTGNTEAFF. CDR3 DNA: TGTGCCTGGGGCTTGACAGGGAACACTGAAGCTTTCTTT.

V is TRBV7-8 and J is TRBJ1-3; the D gene is possibly TRBD1 (6 bases). Germline V lookup: CDR1 SGHVS, CDR2 FQNEAQ. The CDR3 has 19 amino acids. V was trimmed by 1 base and J by 0 bases, leaving 19 bases between them. The CDR3 region is CASSLGILPQGNSGNTIYF. The CDR3 nucleotides are TGTGCCAGCAGCTTAGGGATCTTACCACAGGGTAACTCTGGAAACACCATATATTTT. The full variable domain, completed using reference TRBV7-8 and TRBJ1-3, is GAGVSQSPRYKVAKRGQDVALRCDPISGHVSLFWYQQALGQGPEFLTYFQNEAQLDKSGLPSDRFFAERPEGSVSTLKIQRTQQEDSAVYLCASSLGILPQGNSGNTIYFGEGSWLTVV.

This clone was detected a few times. The chain employs TRBV6-4 and TRBJ1-1; no clear D gene. CDR1 and CDR2 from the germline V gene are MRHNA and SNTAGT. V gave up 0 bases and J gave up 9 bases, with 17 bases separating them. The CDR3 runs to 15 residues. CDR3 nucleotide sequence: TGTGCCAGCAGTGACTCGAGTCTCGGGTATCCCCAAGCTTTCTTT. It codes for CASSDSSLGYPQAFF.

The chain carries TRBV27 and TRBJ2-1, with 7 nucleotides matching TRBD1. Unmatched junction bases numbered 8, after V lost 8 bases and J lost 4 bases. CDR1 is MNHEY and CDR2 is SMNVEV in the germline V gene (reference sequence). This CDR3 comprises 14 residues. The CDR3 coding sequence is TGTGCCAGCTCCCCAGGGGGAAGGTACAATGAGCAGTTCTTC. Protein: CASSPGGRYNEQFF.

The chain uses TRBV11-2 and TRBJ2-7; D is possibly TRBD1 (6 bases). CDR1 is SGHAT, CDR2 FQNNGV, per germline. The V and J ends lost 0 bases and 2 bases respectively, with 11 bases between them. The CDR3 is made up of 15 amino acids. CDR3 bases: TGTGCCAGCAGCTTAGATGGGGGCGGACCCTACGAGCAGTACTTC. This sequence encodes CASSLDGGGPYEQYF.

In regard to this clone: The sample has other DNA sequences that encode this CDR3 too. The V and J genes are TRBV13 and TRBJ2-3; 10 positions agree with TRBD2. After removal of 3 bases from V and 3 bases from J, the junction contained 3 bases not matched to a gene. Germline values: CDR1 PRHDT, CDR2 FYEKMQ (reference sequence). The CDR3 loop spans 15 amino acids. CDR3 DNA sequence: TGTGCCAGCAGCTTGAGGACTAGCGGAACAGATACGCAGTATTTT. Amino acid sequence: CASSLRTSGTDTQYF.